This record concerns one T cell receptor beta chain sequence. Its antigen is unidentified. Sequencing used immunoSEQ multiplex PCR; TCRdb keeps in-frame clones, though not all of them. The sample lists about 64,000 clones; 77% were seen once. The blood sample was taken during the colonoscopy visit. This entry belongs to a study of pediatric ulcerative colitis. General study results and limits: Ulcerative colitis patients shared more blood-rectal clones than controls. Blood samples from a couple of patients yielded substantially fewer templates and were excluded from blood-rectal overlap analysis.

V was pared by 3 bases and J by 2 bases, with 9 bases of the junction left unmatched. Germline V CDR1 and CDR2: MGHRA, YSYEKL. This CDR3 contains 16 residues. Sequenced sample: blood. This TCR derives from a boy between 10 and 17 years old with moderate ulcerative colitis. The gene calls are TRBV4-1 and TRBJ2-5, with 7 bases that match TRBD1. CDR3 sequence reads: CASSHPGTAEQETQYF. Here the CDR3 DNA reads TGCGCCAGCAGCCACCCGGGGACAGCTGAACAAGAGACCCAGTACTTC.